This T cell receptor beta chain was obtained from a study of a mutant IDH1 vaccine in newly diagnosed glioma. Trimming took 0 bases from V and 5 from J, leaving 18 bases between them. Germline V gene sequence: CDR1 SGHDT, CDR2 YYEEEE. The CDR3 covers 16 residues. The protocol was immunoSEQ multiplex PCR, while the TCRdb copy is restricted to in-frame clones and leaves out a portion. The sample contains some 40,000 clones, 80% of which appear only once. On this clone itself: No antigen is known for it.

As for time point: week 11, during vaccination. Doses of 300 ug of mutant IDH1 20-mer peptide were given with topical imiquimod. The specimen comprised peripheral blood mononuclear cells (PBMCs), sampled from a glioma patient whose treatment included an IDH1 peptide vaccine. This receptor was obtained from a young woman with glioma. Some clones in this sample may be carry-over from other donors' samples. The gene calls are TRBV5-6 and TRBJ2-7; perhaps D is TRBD1 or TRBD2 (7 bases each). As DNA, the CDR3 is TGTGCCAGCAGCTTGGGTGGTGGCAGGGGGAGGGACGAGCAGTACTTC. This sequence encodes CASSLGGGRGRDEQYF.